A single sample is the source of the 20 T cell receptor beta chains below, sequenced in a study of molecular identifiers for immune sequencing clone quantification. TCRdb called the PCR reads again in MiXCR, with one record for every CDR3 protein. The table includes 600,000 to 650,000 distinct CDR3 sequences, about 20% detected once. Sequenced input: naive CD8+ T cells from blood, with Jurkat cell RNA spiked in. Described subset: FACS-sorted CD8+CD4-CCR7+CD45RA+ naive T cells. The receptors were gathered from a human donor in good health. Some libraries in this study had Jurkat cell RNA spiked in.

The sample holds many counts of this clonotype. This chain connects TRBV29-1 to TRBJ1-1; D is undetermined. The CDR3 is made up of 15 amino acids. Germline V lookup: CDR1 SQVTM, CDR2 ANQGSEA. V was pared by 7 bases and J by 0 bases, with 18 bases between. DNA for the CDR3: TGCAGCGCTACCCAATTCGGCAGCCTGAACACTGAAGCTTTCTTT. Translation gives CSATQFGSLNTEAFF.

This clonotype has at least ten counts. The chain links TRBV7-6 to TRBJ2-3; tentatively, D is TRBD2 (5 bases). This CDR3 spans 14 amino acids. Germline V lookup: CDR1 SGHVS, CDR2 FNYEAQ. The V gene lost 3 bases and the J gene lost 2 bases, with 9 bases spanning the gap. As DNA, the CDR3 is TGTGCCAGCAGCTTGGACTTAGACACAGATACGCAGTATTTT. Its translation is CASSLDLDTDTQYF. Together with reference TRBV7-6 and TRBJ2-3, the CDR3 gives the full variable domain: GAGVSQSPRYKVTKRGQDVALRCDPISGHVSLYWYRQALGQGPEFLTYFNYEAQQDKSGLPNDRFSAERPEGSISTLTIQRTEQRDSAMYRCASSLDLDTDTQYFGPGTRLTVL.

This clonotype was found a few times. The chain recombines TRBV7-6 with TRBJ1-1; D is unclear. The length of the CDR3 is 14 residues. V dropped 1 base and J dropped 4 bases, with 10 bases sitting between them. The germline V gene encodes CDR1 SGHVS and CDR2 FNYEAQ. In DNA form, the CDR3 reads TGTGCCAGCAGCTTAGGCTCCGGTTTCACTGAAGCTTTCTTT. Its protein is CASSLGSGFTEAFF. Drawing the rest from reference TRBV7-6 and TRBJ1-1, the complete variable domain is GAGVSQSPRYKVTKRGQDVALRCDPISGHVSLYWYRQALGQGPEFLTYFNYEAQQDKSGLPNDRFSAERPEGSISTLTIQRTEQRDSAMYRCASSLGSGFTEAFFGQGTRLTVV.

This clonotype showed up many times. This chain's CDR3 is CASSLPGMNTEAFF. Here the CDR3 DNA reads TGTGCCAGCAGTTTGCCGGGTATGAACACTGAAGCTTTCTTT. The chain uses TRBV12-3 or TRBV12-4 and TRBJ1-1; no clear D gene. The CDR3 has 14 residues. Trimming left V 3 bases short and J 0 bases short, with 8 bases between.

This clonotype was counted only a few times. Here the CDR3 reads CASSLRVSYGYTF. The CDR3 region has the DNA TGTGCCAGCAGCTTAAGGGTCTCCTATGGCTACACCTTC. The gene calls are TRBV13 and TRBJ1-2, with D uncertain. The germline V gene encodes CDR1 PRHDT and CDR2 FYEKMQ (reference sequence). V lost 2 bases, J lost 4 bases, and 8 bases lay in between. This CDR3 region has 13 residues.

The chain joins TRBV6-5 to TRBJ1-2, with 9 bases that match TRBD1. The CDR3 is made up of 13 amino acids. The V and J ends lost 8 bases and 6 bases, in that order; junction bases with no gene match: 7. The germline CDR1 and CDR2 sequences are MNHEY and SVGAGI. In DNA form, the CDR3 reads TGTGCCAGCTTTGACGGGACAGGGCATGGCTACACCTTC. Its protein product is CASFDGTGHGYTF.

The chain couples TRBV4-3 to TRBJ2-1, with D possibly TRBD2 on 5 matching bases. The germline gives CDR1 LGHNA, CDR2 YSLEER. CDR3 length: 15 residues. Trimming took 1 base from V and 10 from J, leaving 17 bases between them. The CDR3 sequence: CASSQGTHAVAEQFF. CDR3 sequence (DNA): TGCGCCAGCAGCCAAGGGACTCACGCCGTGGCCGAGCAGTTCTTC.

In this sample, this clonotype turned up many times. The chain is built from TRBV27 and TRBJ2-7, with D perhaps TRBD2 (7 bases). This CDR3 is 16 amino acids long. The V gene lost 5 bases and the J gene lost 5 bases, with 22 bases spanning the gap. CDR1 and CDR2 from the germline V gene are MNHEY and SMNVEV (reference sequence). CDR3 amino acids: CASSLILGGPGNEQYF. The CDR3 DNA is TGTGCCAGCAGTCTTATACTCGGGGGGCCCGGGAACGAGCAGTACTTC.

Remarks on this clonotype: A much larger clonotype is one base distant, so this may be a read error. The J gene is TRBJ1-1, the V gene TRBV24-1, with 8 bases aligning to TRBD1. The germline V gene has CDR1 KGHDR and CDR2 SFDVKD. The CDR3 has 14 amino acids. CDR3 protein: CATSDDRGDTEALF. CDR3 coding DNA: TGTGCCACCAGTGATGACAGGGGTGACACTGAAGCTCTCTTT.

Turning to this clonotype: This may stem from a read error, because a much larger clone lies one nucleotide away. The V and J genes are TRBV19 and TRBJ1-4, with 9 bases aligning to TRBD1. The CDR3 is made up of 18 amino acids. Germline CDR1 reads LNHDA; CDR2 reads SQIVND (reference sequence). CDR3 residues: CASSLQGAALSVYEELFF. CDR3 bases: TGTGCCAGTAGCCTACAGGGGGCTGCTTTGAGTGTTTATGAAGAACTGTTTTTT.

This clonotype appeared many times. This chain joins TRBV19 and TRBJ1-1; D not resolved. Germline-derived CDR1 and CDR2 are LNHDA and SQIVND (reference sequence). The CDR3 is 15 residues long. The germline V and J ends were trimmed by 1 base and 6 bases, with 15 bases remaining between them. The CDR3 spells CASSIGFREVAEAFF. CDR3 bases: TGTGCCAGTAGTATAGGTTTCCGGGAGGTCGCTGAAGCTTTCTTT.

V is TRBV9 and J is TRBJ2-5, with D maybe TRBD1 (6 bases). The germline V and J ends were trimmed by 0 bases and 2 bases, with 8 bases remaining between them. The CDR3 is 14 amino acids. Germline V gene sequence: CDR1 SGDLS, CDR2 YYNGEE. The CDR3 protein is CASSVATGQETQYF. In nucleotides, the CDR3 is TGTGCCAGCAGCGTAGCTACAGGGCAAGAGACCCAGTACTTC.

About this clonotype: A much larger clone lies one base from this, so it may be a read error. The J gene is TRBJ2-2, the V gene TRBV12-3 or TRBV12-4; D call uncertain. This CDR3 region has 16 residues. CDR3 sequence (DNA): TGTGTCAGCAGTTTTAACCAGAAACCGGTGGCCGGGGAGCTGTTTTTT. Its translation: CVSSFNQKPVAGELFF.

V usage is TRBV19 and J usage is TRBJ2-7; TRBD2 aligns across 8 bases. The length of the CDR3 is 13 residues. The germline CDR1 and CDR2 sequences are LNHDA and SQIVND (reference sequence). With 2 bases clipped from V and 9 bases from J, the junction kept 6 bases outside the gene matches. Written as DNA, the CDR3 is TGTGCCAGTAGTATATTCGGACTAGCCGTGCAGTACTTC. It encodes CASSIFGLAVQYF.

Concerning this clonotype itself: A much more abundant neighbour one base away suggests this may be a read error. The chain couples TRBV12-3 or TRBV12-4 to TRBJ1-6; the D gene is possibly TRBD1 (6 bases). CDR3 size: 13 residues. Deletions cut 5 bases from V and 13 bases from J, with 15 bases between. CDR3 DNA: TGTGCCAGCAGTAAATCGACAGGAACCCCCCTCCACTTT. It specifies CASSKSTGTPLHF.

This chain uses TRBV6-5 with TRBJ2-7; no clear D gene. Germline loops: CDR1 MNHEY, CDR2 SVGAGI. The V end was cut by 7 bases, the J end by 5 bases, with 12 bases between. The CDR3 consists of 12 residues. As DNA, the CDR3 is TGTGCCAGCACTTCCCGGAAGAACGAGCAGTACTTC. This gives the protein CASTSRKNEQYF.

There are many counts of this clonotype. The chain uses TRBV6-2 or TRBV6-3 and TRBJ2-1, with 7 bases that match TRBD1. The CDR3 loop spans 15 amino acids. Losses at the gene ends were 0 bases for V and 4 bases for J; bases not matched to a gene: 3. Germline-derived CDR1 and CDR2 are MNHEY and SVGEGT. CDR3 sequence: CASSYSGTAYNEQFF. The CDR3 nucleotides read TGTGCCAGCAGTTACTCGGGGACAGCTTACAATGAGCAGTTCTTC.

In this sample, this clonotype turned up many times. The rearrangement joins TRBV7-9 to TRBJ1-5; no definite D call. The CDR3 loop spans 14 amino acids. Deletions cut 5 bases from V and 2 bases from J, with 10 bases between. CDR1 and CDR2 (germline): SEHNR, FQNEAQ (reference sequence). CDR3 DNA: TGTGCCAGCAGCCATCCGGGTCGCAATCAGCCCCAGCATTTT. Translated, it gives CASSHPGRNQPQHF.

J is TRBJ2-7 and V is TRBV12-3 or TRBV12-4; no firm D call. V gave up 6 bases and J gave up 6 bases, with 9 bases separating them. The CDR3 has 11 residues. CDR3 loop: CASSYSREQYF. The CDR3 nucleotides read TGTGCCAGCAGCTACTCCCGCGAGCAGTACTTC.

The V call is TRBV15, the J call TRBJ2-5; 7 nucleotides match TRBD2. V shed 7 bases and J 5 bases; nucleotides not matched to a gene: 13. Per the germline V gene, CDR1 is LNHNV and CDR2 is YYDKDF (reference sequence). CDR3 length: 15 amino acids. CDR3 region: CATTQGRGSFETQYF. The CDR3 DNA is TGTGCCACCACCCAAGGGAGGGGATCTTTTGAGACCCAGTACTTC.